The 11 T cell receptor beta chains reported below all come from one sample, sequenced in a study of a mutant IDH1 vaccine in newly diagnosed glioma. Only in-frame clones appear in the TCRdb table, and some are missing; sequencing was by immunoSEQ multiplex PCR. The sample lists tens of thousands of clones, 60% to 85% occurring once. Time point noted: baseline, week 1 (first vaccination visit). Stated treatment: pre-vaccination baseline after standard-of-care therapy. Sequenced here: PBMCs, sampled from a glioma patient treated with radiotherapy, temozolomide or both. The receptors shown here come from a man in his fifties or sixties with glioma.

The chain carries TRBV18 and TRBJ1-5, with D uncertain. There are 17 residues in the CDR3. CDR1 KGHSH and CDR2 LQKENI come from the germline V gene. V lost 5 bases and J 6 bases, leaving 23 bases between the germline ends. CDR3 DNA sequence: TGTGCCAGCTCATCGATACATGGATTAGGAATATCTCAGCCCCAGCATTTT. Protein: CASSSIHGLGISQPQHF.

V gene TRBV10-3 combines with J gene TRBJ2-7, with 7 bases matching TRBD1. The CDR3 has 14 residues. Looked up from germline, CDR1 is ENHRY and CDR2 is SYGVKD. Trimming removed 5 bases from V and 0 bases from J; junction bases left unmatched: 4. The CDR3 DNA sequence: TGTGCCATCAGTCCGGACAGGTACTCCTACGAGCAGTACTTC. It specifies CAISPDRYSYEQYF.

This chain uses TRBV19 with TRBJ1-2; 7 positions agree with TRBD1. The CDR3 has 17 residues. Germline CDR1 and CDR2: LNHDA and SQIVND (reference sequence). V lost 2 bases, J lost 3 bases, and 12 bases stayed unmatched. In DNA, the CDR3 is TGTGCCAGTAGTATACGAGGGGGCCCTAAGGTGGACTATGGCTACACCTTC. Protein product: CASSIRGGPKVDYGYTF.

The gene calls are TRBV5-6 and TRBJ1-6; D might be TRBD1 (5 bases). CDR1 is SGHDT and CDR2 is YYEEEE in the germline V gene. CDR3 length: 13 residues. Between the trimmed V and J ends, which lost 4 bases and 8 bases, there was a span of 10 bases. The CDR3 coding sequence is TGTGCCAGCAGCCCGCGAGGGGATTCACCCCTCCACTTT. Translation gives CASSPRGDSPLHF.

The genes are TRBV11-1 and TRBJ1-2, with 7 bases lining up with TRBD1. The CDR3 covers 13 residues. The germline V gene has CDR1 SGHAT and CDR2 FQDESV (reference sequence). Trimming cost V 5 bases and J 7 bases; bases outside gene matches: 7. CDR3 loop: CASSRDRDFGYTF. The CDR3 bases are TGTGCCAGCAGCCGTGACAGGGATTTTGGCTACACCTTC.

At least ten counts were recorded for this clone. CDR3 DNA sequence: TGTGCCAGCAGCTTGGATCACAGAAACTATGGCTACACCTTC. It encodes CASSLDHRNYGYTF. The chain has TRBV5-8 and TRBJ1-2; no clear D. The CDR3 runs 14 residues. Looked up from germline, CDR1 is SGHTS and CDR2 is YDEGEE. V was clipped by 0 bases and J by 2 bases, with 8 bases between them. The whole variable domain, remainder taken from reference TRBV5-8 and TRBJ1-2, is EAGVTQSPTHLIKTRGQQATLRCSPISGHTSVYWYQQALGLGLQFLLWYDEGEERNRGNFPPRFSGRQFPNYSSELNVNALELEDSALYLCASSLDHRNYGYTFGSGTRLTVV.

The chain joins TRBV14 to TRBJ1-2, with 7 bases lining up with TRBD1. Trimming took 4 bases from V and 8 from J; bases not matched to a gene: 7. Germline CDR1 is SGHDN and CDR2 is FVKESK. The CDR3 runs 13 residues. The DNA for the CDR3 is TGTGCCAGCAGCCTGAGGACAGGTGGAGGCTACACCTTC. Its translation is CASSLRTGGGYTF.

By frequency in the sample, this clone is medium-sized (0.01 to 0.1%). The CDR3 spells CASSLGQGLSYEQYF. The CDR3 nucleotides read TGCGCCAGCAGCCTTGGACAGGGCCTTTCCTACGAGCAGTACTTC. The chain joins TRBV4-1 to TRBJ2-7; 8 bases map to TRBD1. J lost 1 base, V lost 4 bases, and 6 bases had no gene match. The CDR3 has 15 residues. The germline V gene encodes CDR1 MGHRA and CDR2 YSYEKL.

The chain joins TRBV6-9 to TRBJ2-3; D tentatively reads TRBD1 or TRBD2 (5 bases each). The germline V gene encodes CDR1 MNHGY and CDR2 SVAAGI. Trimming pared 10 bases from V and 4 bases from J, leaving 15 bases between. The length of the CDR3 is 13 residues. The CDR3 DNA follows: TGTGCCACCCGGGACCCACGGGCAGATACGCAGTATTTT. This encodes CATRDPRADTQYF.

This chain connects TRBV7-2 to TRBJ2-7; D not certain. Trimming cost V 5 bases and J 3 bases, with 8 bases left between them. Germline V gene data show CDR1 as SGHTA and CDR2 as FQGNSA. This CDR3 has 12 residues. In DNA form, the CDR3 reads TGTGCCAGCAGCCCCCAGAGCTACGAGCAGTACTTC. Translation: CASSPQSYEQYF. The full variable domain, with the rest looked up from reference TRBV7-2 and TRBJ2-7, is GAGVSQSPSNKVTEKGKDVELRCDPISGHTALYWYRQSLGQGLEFLIYFQGNSAPDKSGLPSDRFSAERTGGSVSTLTIQRTQQEDSAVYLCASSPQSYEQYFGPGTRLTVT.

J is TRBJ2-1 and V is TRBV6-5, with D tentatively TRBD1 (5 bases). With 5 bases removed from V and 5 bases from J, the gap between germline ends came to 13 bases. The CDR3 covers 14 residues. Germline V gene sequence: CDR1 MNHEY, CDR2 SVGAGI. The CDR3 reads CASSHTDSDNEQFF. The CDR3 nucleotides read TGTGCCAGCAGTCACACAGACAGTGACAATGAGCAGTTCTTC.